This T cell receptor (beta chain) stems from a study of cytomegalovirus exposure and HLA in healthy donors. Overall study: Findings of an earlier analysis included roughly 110 million unique TCR beta sequences from some 190 million T cells. Study-wide findings and caveats: An observed cluster of highly shared sequence variants was recorded as a likely sequencing artifact. Earlier analysis looked at TCR beta V segments, and most were productive about 87% or about 30% of the time. There were some V segments, including TRBV6-2 and TRBV6-3, excluded as indistinguishable.

The table lists this clone with a count of one. Its target is unknown. The CDR3 is made up of 15 amino acids. Germline V gene sequence: CDR1 MGHRA, CDR2 YSYEKL. Trimming cost V 4 bases and J 3 bases, with 15 bases left between them. The PCR ran on 60 Vbeta and 13 Jbeta primers. The repertoire was sequenced with immunoSEQ multiplex PCR; TCRdb's copy has only in-frame clones and lacks some. The repertoire has some 190,000 clones, 70% to 80% of them found once; the top ten carry roughly 1.5%. The chain has TRBV4-1 and TRBJ1-2; D might be TRBD1 (6 bases). The sample consisted of PBMCs. The source is a man aged 18 to 29 in good health and CMV-seronegative. Written as DNA, the CDR3 is TGCGCCAGCAGCCCTACGAACAGGGCCGACTATGGCTACACCTTC. This gives the protein CASSPTNRADYGYTF.